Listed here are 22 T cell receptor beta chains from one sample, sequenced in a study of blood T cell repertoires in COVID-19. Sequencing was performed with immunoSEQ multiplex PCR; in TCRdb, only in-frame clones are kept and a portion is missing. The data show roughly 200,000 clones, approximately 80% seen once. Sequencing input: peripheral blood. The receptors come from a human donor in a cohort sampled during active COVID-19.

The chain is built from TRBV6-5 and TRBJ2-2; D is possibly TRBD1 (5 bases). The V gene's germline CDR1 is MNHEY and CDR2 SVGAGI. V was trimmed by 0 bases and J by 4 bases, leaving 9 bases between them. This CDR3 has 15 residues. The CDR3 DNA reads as TGTGCCAGCAGTTACTCCACAGGTGCCACCGGGGAGCTGTTTTTT. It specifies CASSYSTGATGELFF.

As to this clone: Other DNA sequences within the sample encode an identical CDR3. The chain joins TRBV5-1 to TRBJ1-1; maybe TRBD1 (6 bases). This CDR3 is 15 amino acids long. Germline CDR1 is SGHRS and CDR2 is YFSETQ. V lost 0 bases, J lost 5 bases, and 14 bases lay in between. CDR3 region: CASSLAVTRGTEAFF. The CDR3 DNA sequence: TGCGCCAGCAGCTTGGCCGTGACGAGGGGGACTGAAGCTTTCTTT. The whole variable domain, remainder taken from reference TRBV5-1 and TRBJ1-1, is KAGVTQTPRYLIKTRGQQVTLSCSPISGHRSVSWYQQTPGQGLQFLFEYFSETQRNKGNFPGRFSGRQFSNSRSEMNVSTLELGDSALYLCASSLAVTRGTEAFFGQGTRLTVV.

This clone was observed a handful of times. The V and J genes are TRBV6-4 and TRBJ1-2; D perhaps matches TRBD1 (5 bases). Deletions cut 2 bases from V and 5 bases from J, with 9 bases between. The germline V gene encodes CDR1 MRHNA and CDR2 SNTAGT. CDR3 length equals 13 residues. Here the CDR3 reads CASSDRRGYGYTF. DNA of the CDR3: TGTGCCAGCAGTGACAGGAGGGGATATGGCTACACCTTC.

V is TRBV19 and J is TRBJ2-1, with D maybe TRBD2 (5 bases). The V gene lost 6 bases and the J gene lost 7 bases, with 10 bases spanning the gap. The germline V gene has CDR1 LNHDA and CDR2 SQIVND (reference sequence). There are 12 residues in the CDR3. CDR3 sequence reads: CASSTPGNEQFF. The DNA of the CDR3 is TGTGCCAGTAGCACCCCGGGGAATGAGCAGTTCTTC.

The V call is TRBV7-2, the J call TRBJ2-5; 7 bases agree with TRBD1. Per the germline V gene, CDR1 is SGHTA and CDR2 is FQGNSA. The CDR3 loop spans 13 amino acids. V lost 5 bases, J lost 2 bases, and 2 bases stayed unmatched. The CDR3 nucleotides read TGTGCCAGCAGCAGGGGGCCTCAAGAGACCCAGTACTTC. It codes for CASSRGPQETQYF. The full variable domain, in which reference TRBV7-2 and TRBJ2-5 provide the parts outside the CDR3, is GAGVSQSPSNKVTEKGKDVELRCDPISGHTALYWYRQSLGQGLEFLIYFQGNSAPDKSGLPSDRFSAERTGGSVSTLTIQRTQQEDSAVYLCASSRGPQETQYFGPGTRLLVL.

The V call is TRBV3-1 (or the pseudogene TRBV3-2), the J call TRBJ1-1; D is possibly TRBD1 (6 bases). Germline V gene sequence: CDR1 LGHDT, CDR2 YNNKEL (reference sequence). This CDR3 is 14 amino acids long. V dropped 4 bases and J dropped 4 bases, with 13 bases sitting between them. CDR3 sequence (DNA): TGTGCCAGCAGCCCAACTACAGGGCGCACTGAAGCTTTCTTT. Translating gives CASSPTTGRTEAFF.

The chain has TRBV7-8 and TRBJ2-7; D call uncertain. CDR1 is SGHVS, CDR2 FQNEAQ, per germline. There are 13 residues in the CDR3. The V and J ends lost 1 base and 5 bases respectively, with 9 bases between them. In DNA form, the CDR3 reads TGTGCCAGCAGCTTAGTAAGCACCCACGAGCAGTACTTC. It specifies CASSLVSTHEQYF.

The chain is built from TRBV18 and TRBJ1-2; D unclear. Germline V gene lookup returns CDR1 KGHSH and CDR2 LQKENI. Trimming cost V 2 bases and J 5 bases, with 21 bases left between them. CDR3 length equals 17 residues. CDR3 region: CASSPNGFREDGYGYTF. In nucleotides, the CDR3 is TGTGCCAGCTCACCAAATGGCTTTAGGGAGGATGGATATGGCTACACCTTC.

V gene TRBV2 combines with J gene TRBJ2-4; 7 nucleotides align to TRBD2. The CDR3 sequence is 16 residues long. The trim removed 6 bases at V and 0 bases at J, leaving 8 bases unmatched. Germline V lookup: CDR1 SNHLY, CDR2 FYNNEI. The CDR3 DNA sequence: TGTGCCAGCAGGCAAAGCGGGACCTTAGCCAAAAACATTCAGTACTTC. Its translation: CASRQSGTLAKNIQYF.

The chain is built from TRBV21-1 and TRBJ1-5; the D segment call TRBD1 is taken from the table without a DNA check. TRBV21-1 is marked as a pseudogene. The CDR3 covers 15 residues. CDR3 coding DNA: TGTGCCAGCAGCGTCCGGACAGGTCCTAATCAGCCCCAGCATTTT. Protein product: CASSVRTGPNQPQHF.

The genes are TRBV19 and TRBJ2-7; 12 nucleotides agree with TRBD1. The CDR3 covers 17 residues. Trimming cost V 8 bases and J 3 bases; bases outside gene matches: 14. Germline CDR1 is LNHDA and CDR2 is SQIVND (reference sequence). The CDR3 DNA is TGTGCCAGTGTCCCGGGACAGGGGGCTTCTGAGCTCTACGAGCAGTACTTC. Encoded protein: CASVPGQGASELYEQYF.

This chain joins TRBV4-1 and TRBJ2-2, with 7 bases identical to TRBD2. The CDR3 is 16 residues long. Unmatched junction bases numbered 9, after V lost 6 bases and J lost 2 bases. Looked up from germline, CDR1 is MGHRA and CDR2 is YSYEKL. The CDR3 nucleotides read TGCGCCAGCAGGCCGACTAGCACCTTAAACACCGGGGAGCTGTTTTTT. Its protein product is CASRPTSTLNTGELFF.

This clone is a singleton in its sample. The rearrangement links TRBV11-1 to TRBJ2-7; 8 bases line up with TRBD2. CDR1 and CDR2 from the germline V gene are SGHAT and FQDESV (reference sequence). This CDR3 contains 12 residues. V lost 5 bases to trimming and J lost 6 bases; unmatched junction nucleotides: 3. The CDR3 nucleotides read TGTGCCAGCAGCGGACTAGCCCGCGAGCAGTACTTC. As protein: CASSGLAREQYF.

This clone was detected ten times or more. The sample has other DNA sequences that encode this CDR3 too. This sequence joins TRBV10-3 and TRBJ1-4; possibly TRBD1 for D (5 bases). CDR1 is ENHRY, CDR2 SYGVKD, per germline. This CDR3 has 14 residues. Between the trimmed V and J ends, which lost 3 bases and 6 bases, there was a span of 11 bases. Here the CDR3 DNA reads TGTGCCATCAGTGATTCTGGGGGGTATGAAAAACTGTTTTTT. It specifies CAISDSGGYEKLFF.

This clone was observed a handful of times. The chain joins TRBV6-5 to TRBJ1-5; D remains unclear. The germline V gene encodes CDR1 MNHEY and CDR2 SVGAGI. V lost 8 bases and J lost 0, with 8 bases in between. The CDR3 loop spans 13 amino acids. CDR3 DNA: TGTGCCAGCGGGCAGCATAGCAATCAGCCCCAGCATTTT. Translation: CASGQHSNQPQHF.

The CDR3 sequence is CASSPPGLYEQYF. In DNA form, the CDR3 reads TGTGCCAGCTCACCACCGGGCTTATACGAGCAGTACTTC. J is TRBJ2-7 and V is TRBV18; no clear D gene. Germline lookup yields CDR1 KGHSH and CDR2 LQKENI. V was cut by 0 bases and J by 4 bases, with 7 bases left in between. The length of the CDR3 is 13 residues.

This chain's CDR3 is CASSPTGGTGVNEKLFF. The CDR3 region has the DNA TGTGCCAGCAGCCCAACCGGCGGGACAGGGGTAAATGAAAAACTGTTTTTT. The chain couples TRBV5-4 to TRBJ1-4; 10 nucleotides match TRBD1. V lost 4 bases to trimming and J lost 5 bases; unmatched junction nucleotides: 11. The CDR3 totals 17 residues. Germline values: CDR1 SGHNT, CDR2 YYREEE (reference sequence).

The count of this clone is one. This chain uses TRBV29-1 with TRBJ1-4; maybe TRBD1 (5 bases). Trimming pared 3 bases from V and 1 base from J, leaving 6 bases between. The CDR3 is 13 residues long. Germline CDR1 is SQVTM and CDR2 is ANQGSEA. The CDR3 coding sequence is TGCAGCGTTGAGGGGGGAACTAATGAAAAACTGTTTTTT. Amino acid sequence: CSVEGGTNEKLFF.

Here the CDR3 reads CASSGLAGVYEQYF. CDR3 DNA: TGTGCCAGTAGTGGGCTAGCGGGAGTATACGAGCAGTACTTC. This chain joins TRBV19 and TRBJ2-7; 10 bases are a match to TRBD2. Germline-derived CDR1 and CDR2 are LNHDA and SQIVND (reference sequence). The V gene end was trimmed by 5 bases and the J gene end by 4 bases; junction bases not matched to a gene: 5. The CDR3 has 14 amino acids.

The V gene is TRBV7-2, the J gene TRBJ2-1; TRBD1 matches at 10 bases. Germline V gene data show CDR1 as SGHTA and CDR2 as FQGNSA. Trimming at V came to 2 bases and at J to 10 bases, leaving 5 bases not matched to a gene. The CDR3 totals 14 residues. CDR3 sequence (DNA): TGTGCCAGCAGCTTACTGGGACAGGGGATAGAGCAGTTCTTC. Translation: CASSLLGQGIEQFF. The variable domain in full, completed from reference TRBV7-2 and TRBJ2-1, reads GAGVSQSPSNKVTEKGKDVELRCDPISGHTALYWYRQSLGQGLEFLIYFQGNSAPDKSGLPSDRFSAERTGGSVSTLTIQRTQQEDSAVYLCASSLLGQGIEQFFGPGTRLTVL.

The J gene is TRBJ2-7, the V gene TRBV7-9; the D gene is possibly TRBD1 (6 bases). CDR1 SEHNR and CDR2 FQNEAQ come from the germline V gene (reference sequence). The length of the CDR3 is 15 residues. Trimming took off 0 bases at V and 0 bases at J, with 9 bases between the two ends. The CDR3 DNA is TGTGCCAGCAGCTTAGCGAGGGGGATCTCCTACGAGCAGTACTTC. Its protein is CASSLARGISYEQYF.

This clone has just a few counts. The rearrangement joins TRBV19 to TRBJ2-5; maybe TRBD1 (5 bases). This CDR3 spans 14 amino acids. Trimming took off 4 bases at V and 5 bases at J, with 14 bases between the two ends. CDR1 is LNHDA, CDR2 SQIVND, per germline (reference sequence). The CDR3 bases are TGTGCCAGTAGTAGAGGACATGAGGTGGAGACCCAGTACTTC. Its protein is CASSRGHEVETQYF.